The present T cell receptor (beta chain) was sequenced within a study of blood T cell repertoires in COVID-19. The wider study: From T cells, B-cell-depleted T cells, or PBMCs came the material, which was cDNA or gDNA.

Original methodology: Amplifying reference gene primers gave estimates of nucleated cell counts. The repertoire was sequenced with immunoSEQ multiplex PCR; TCRdb's copy has only in-frame clones and lacks some. That table furnishes V, J and clone size, whereas the DNA furnished D and trimming. The data show about 140,000 clones, roughly 80% seen once. Unmatched junction bases numbered 13, after V lost 0 bases and J lost 0 bases. Germline V CDR1 and CDR2: SGDLS, YYNGEE. This CDR3 comprises 20 residues. V gene TRBV9 combines with J gene TRBJ2-3, with 10 bases aligning to TRBD2. Sequencing was carried out using peripheral blood. This receptor was taken from a man aged 55 to 70 who had recovered from COVID-19. The DNA of the CDR3 is TGTGCCAGCAGCGTAGCTGGGGCTAGCGGGGGCTCAGGAAGCACAGATACGCAGTATTTT. Translated, it gives CASSVAGASGGSGSTDTQYF.